This T cell receptor beta chain was documented in a study of beta chain features in type 1 diabetes. Study at large: Cell yields, gender and age were comparable in patients and healthy donors. Findings and caveats of the study: TCRB CDR3s from Type 1 diabetes patients were moderately but significantly shorter in all four CD4+ subsets.

CDR3 length: 13 residues. Germline V CDR1 and CDR2: SGHTA, FQGNSA. V dropped 4 bases and J dropped 9; count of bases not matched to a gene: 6. Every donor had blood drawn once into heparin, roughly 0.11 L on average. What was sequenced were expressed TCRB transcripts, since all of the isolated RNA had been reverse transcribed. The method was immunoSEQ multiplex PCR; TCRdb's version includes in-frame clones alone and lacks a portion of them. The sample includes a few hundred thousand clones, around an eighth seen only once; the top ten take 0.015%. This clone was seen a handful of times. Its antigen is still unknown.

This TCR was sampled from a woman in her late teens or twenties with type 1 diabetes. The chain has TRBV7-2 and TRBJ1-2; TRBD1 matches 9 bases. The material sequenced was naive CD4+ T cells from blood. The chain's CDR3 is CASSSQGTGSYTF. Written as DNA, the CDR3 is TGTGCCAGCAGCTCCCAAGGGACAGGGAGCTACACCTTC.